Reported below is one T cell receptor beta chain. Its antigen remains unidentified. Qualities for individual bases were not recorded, and no much larger clone is one base off. Systemically healthy Caucasian individuals from Russia, 39 in total and aged roughly 6 to 90 years, were included as donors. Each donor gave about 9.7 milliliters of peripheral blood, drawn into EDTA-treated Vacutainer tubes. Ficoll-Paque density-gradient centrifugation was used to isolate PBMCs, with at least 7 million per sample. Trizol reagent was used to extract total RNA from the PBMCs, yielding at least 5 micrograms per sample. For every donor, flow cytometry on a PBMC aliquot measured the percentage of naive CD45RAhigh/CD27high T cells. Inclusive of the bounding cysteine and phenylalanine, the CDR3 is 13 residues long. This entry keeps only the CDR3 DNA: 39 bases, framed from base 1. Compared with germline, V lacks 3 bases and J lacks 9 bases; bases without a gene match: 4.

The data belong to a study of blood T cells in healthy people across ages (dated by TCRdb to about 2015). Regarding the study in general: In model experiments, template switching captured about one uniquely barcoded TCR beta cDNA molecule for every two T cells. To track age-related changes in TCR beta repertoire diversity, the study relied on deep sequencing normalized with unique cDNA molecular identifiers. Donors were grouped into four age groups: young (average approximately 16 years), middle-aged (around 39), aged (62) and long-lived (just over 80). To avoid experimental bias, donors of different ages were spread randomly across the sequencing lanes. Using the same blood draw, the study looked at two additional independent replicas of 1 million unique cDNA reads for two donors, one aged 18 to 29 and the other aged 80 or older. The study at large found these results: Because profiling used bulk unsorted PBMCs, naive and antigen-experienced compartments could not be compared conclusively. The percentage of naive T cells measured by flow cytometry correlated strongly with observed TCR beta diversity. Compared with the aged group, more naive CD4+ T cells, fewer expanded clones and increased TCR diversity were shown by the long-lived group, suggesting age selection. Estimates of total diversity based on one million sequenced T cells were considered lower bounds and underestimates. As age increased, observed TCR beta diversity per million T cells dropped in a roughly linear way, and a significant reduction was already evident by age roughly 40. Because the CMV infection status of the donors was unknown, age-related changes in expanded clonotypes may potentially have been confounded.

Libraries were made using 5' RACE. The data were produced on an Illumina HiSeq 2500. The second PCR ran for about 6 to 12 cycles and used a J-beta primer mix along with a sample-barcoded 5' primer. Each TCR beta cDNA molecule received a unique molecular identifier from a template-switch 5' adaptor carrying 12 random nucleotides. Each sample yielded at least 2.5 million CDR3-containing paired-end reads. All of the RNA was converted into first-strand cDNA using the Mint cDNA synthesis kit, with a TRBC-specific oligonucleotide serving as the primer. After uracil-DNA glycosylase treatment, a first 18-cycle PCR used universal primers M1SS and BC2_uni_R on all cDNA. The authors' analysis ran thus. For normalization, 1 million high-quality reads were randomly selected from each sample, with every read carrying a distinct molecular identifier. Instead of being binned into consensus sequences, reads that shared molecular identifiers were thrown out. MiTCR, set to a Q25 quality threshold and the strictest error-elimination algorithm, was used for CDR3 identification, clonotype clustering and error correction. A nonparametric unseen species model with Euler transformation was used to estimate lower-bound total TCR beta diversity. The public reads were reprocessed in TCRdb via fastp at Q25 and MiXCR, keeping in-frame beta chains. Duplicate CDR3 protein sequences are folded into a single record with the most common DNA and genes. The V and J calls shown here were made by TCRdb, not taken from the authors' results. This sample comprises about 1.1 million distinct CDR3 sequences, roughly two fifths of them detected only once. 10% to 15% of the sample rests with the top ten.

This clonotype was obtained from a man between 18 and 29 years old in good health. Input material: blood. Recombination joined TRBV12-3 or TRBV12-4 with TRBJ1-2; TRBD1 fits 10 bases in the junction. The DNA sequence is given as TGTGCCAGCAGTTTTCGGGACAGGGGCAGCTACACCTTC. Its protein product is CASSFRDRGSYTF.